This TCR beta chain was obtained from a study of control samples from healthy donors and cancer patients (dated by TCRdb to about 2020). The library was made by the immunoSEQ multiplex PCR assay. Held by TCRdb, this immuneACCESS table contains in-frame sequences only and omits some clones. Under half of the omission traces to an unresolved V gene where checked; the cause of the rest is unknown. The sample table shows 150,000 to 200,000 clones, and about 94% are seen once. Approximately 0.7% of the sample lies in the top ten. Comments on this clone: The clone's antigen remains unknown. No much larger clone exists at a distance of one base, and base qualities are not known.

The CDR3 starts with the cysteine, ends with the phenylalanine, and has 15 residues. CDR3 DNA only is kept here, 45 bases in frame from base 1. V is pruned by 0 bases and J by 4 bases, leaving 0 bases of the junction without a gene match. Taken from the germline V gene, the CDR1 and CDR2 loops are ENHRY and SYGVKD. The origin of this receptor is a woman in her twenties or thirties in good health. This sequence uses TRBV10-3 and TRBJ2-1; TRBD2 aligns with 10 central bases. Sample: blood. The DNA sequence reads TGTGCCATCAGTGAGTCTAGCGGGGGGTACAATGAGCAGTTCTTC. Translated, it reads CAISESSGGYNEQFF.